A single sample gave rise to the 18 T cell receptor beta chains below, sequenced in a study of blood T cells in healthy people across ages. With a J-beta primer mix and a sample-barcoded 5' primer, a second PCR ran about 7 to 12 cycles. Each CDR3 protein gets one entry after TCRdb re-called the 5' RACE reads with MiXCR. The sample has 1.2 million to 1.5 million distinct CDR3 sequences, 42% seen once. The sequenced sample consisted of blood. These receptors were taken from a young woman in good health.

A few counts support this clonotype. The chain couples TRBV25-1 to TRBJ1-6; possible D gene TRBD1, 6 bases. The CDR3 is 13 residues long. The V end was cut by 7 bases, the J end by 9 bases, with 13 bases between. CDR1 and CDR2 from the germline V gene are MGHDK and SYGVNS. The CDR3: CASKTEGGSPLHF. CDR3 nucleotides: TGTGCCAGCAAAACCGAGGGGGGTTCACCCCTCCACTTT. Full variable domain (missing parts from reference TRBV25-1 and TRBJ1-6): EADIYQTPRYLVIGTGKKITLECSQTMGHDKMYWYQQDPGMELHLIHYSYGVNSTEKGDLSSESTVSRIRTEHFPLTLESARPSHTSQYLCASKTEGGSPLHFGNGTRLTVT.

The chain carries TRBV14 and TRBJ1-2, with 7 bases fitting TRBD1. V lost 0 bases to trimming and J lost 4 bases; unmatched junction nucleotides: 5. The CDR3 loop spans 15 amino acids. Germline V gives CDR1 SGHDN, CDR2 FVKESK. The CDR3: CASSQDPGQIYGYTF. Here the CDR3 DNA reads TGTGCCAGCAGCCAAGATCCGGGACAGATCTATGGCTACACCTTC.

This clonotype was found a few times. This chain connects TRBV4-1 to TRBJ1-5; D is unresolved. Trimming shortened V by 0 bases and J by 10 bases, and 16 bases separated the two germline ends. Per germline, CDR1 MGHRA and CDR2 YSYEKL. The CDR3 has 15 amino acids. CDR3 DNA sequence: TGCGCCAGCAGCCAAGAGGCTGGACCGTTCGACCCCCAGCATTTT. Translating it yields CASSQEAGPFDPQHF.

This clonotype was picked up one time. The V gene is TRBV12-3 or TRBV12-4, the J gene TRBJ1-5; D might be TRBD1 (6 bases). The CDR3 is made up of 13 amino acids. V was pared by 1 base and J by 9 bases, with 10 bases between. The CDR3 is CASSLGQGTPQHF. The CDR3 DNA is TGTGCCAGCAGTTTAGGTCAGGGGACGCCCCAGCATTTT.

The chain has TRBV18 and TRBJ2-3; 10 positions agree with TRBD1. The CDR3 contains 16 residues. V shed 1 base and J 2 bases; nucleotides not matched to a gene: 3. In germline, CDR1 is KGHSH, CDR2 LQKENI. The CDR3, as DNA: TGTGCCAGCTCACCACTGGGGACAGGGGTCACAGATACGCAGTATTTT. Protein sequence: CASSPLGTGVTDTQYF.

A few counts support this clonotype. This chain links TRBV20-1 with TRBJ2-7; D perhaps matches TRBD1 (6 bases). This CDR3 is 14 amino acids long. Trimming left V 5 bases short and J 6 bases short, with 20 bases between. CDR1 is DFQATT and CDR2 is SNEGSKA in the germline V gene (reference sequence). CDR3: CSAAPEQGPSEQYF. CDR3 bases: TGCAGTGCTGCCCCTGAACAGGGTCCCAGCGAGCAGTACTTC.

The J gene is TRBJ1-2, the V gene TRBV5-5; 7 nucleotides line up with TRBD1. This CDR3 contains 19 residues. The V and J ends lost 3 bases and 4 bases, in that order; junction bases with no gene match: 21. CDR1 SGHKS and CDR2 YYEKEE come from the germline V gene (reference sequence). The DNA for the CDR3 is TGTGCCAGCAGCTCCCGGGGACCGGACAGGTCCGAATCTCTCTATGGCTACACCTTC. Its protein is CASSSRGPDRSESLYGYTF.

V usage is TRBV7-2 and J usage is TRBJ2-1; D remains unclear. Near its end, the DNA agrees better with TRBJ2-7, so the J call may be wrong. The CDR3 sequence is 14 residues long. Germline V CDR1 and CDR2: SGHTA, FQGNSA. CDR3 in DNA: TGTGCCAGCAGCTCTACCTTCCCCTACAATGAGCAGTACTTC. This translates into CASSSTFPYNEQYF.

This sequence joins TRBV27 and TRBJ2-3; D is ambiguous. Germline V gives CDR1 MNHEY, CDR2 SMNVEV (reference sequence). The V and J ends lost 8 bases and 3 bases respectively, with 12 bases between them. The CDR3 covers 13 residues. DNA for the CDR3: TGTGCCAGCGGGCTGTTAAGGACAGATACGCAGTATTTT. The encoded protein is CASGLLRTDTQYF.

V and J are TRBV13 and TRBJ1-2, with a weak D call TRBD1 (5 bases). V was shortened by 5 bases and J by 2 bases, with 21 bases between the two germline ends. The CDR3 loop spans 17 amino acids. The V gene's germline CDR1 is PRHDT and CDR2 FYEKMQ (reference sequence). CDR3 in DNA: TGTGCCAGCAGCGAGCCGCAGGGAAGGAAAAAAAACTATGGCTACACCTTC. Residues: CASSEPQGRKKNYGYTF.

The genes are TRBV9 and TRBJ2-3, with TRBD2 identical over 13 bases. The germline CDR1 and CDR2 sequences are SGDLS and YYNGEE. Trimming at V came to 3 bases and at J to 5 bases, leaving 6 bases not matched to a gene. The CDR3 is 16 amino acids. CDR3: CASSETGTSGIDTQYF. The CDR3 DNA sequence: TGTGCCAGCAGCGAAACCGGGACTAGCGGGATAGATACGCAGTATTTT.

J is TRBJ2-2 and V is TRBV19; the D gene could be TRBD1 or TRBD2 (6 bases each). V lost 11 bases and J lost 5, with 24 bases in between. This CDR3 is 16 amino acids long. Germline CDR1 reads LNHDA; CDR2 reads SQIVND (reference sequence). In nucleotides, the CDR3 is TGTGCCGGCCCGGCACTAGCTCGGAGGGGGACCGGGGAGCTGTTTTTT. Protein product: CAGPALARRGTGELFF.

V usage is TRBV4-1 and J usage is TRBJ2-3, with TRBD2 as a possible D gene (7 bases). The germline V and J ends were trimmed by 5 bases and 0 bases, with 18 bases remaining between them. Per germline, CDR1 MGHRA and CDR2 YSYEKL. The CDR3 runs to 17 residues. The CDR3 spells CASSTRGPGGSTDTQYF. Here the CDR3 DNA reads TGCGCCAGCAGCACACGGGGGCCGGGGGGCAGCACAGATACGCAGTATTTT.

The rearrangement joins TRBV18 to TRBJ1-1; a weak D match, TRBD1 (6 bases). CDR3 length: 16 residues. Germline CDR1 KGHSH, CDR2 LQKENI. V gave up 4 bases and J gave up 1 base, with 16 bases separating them. CDR3 in amino acids: CASSHSSGQKNTEAFF. The CDR3 DNA follows: TGTGCCAGCTCACACTCTTCCGGACAGAAGAACACTGAAGCTTTCTTT.

The V and J genes are TRBV6-6 and TRBJ2-3; D may correspond to TRBD1 or TRBD2 (5 bases each). Per the germline V gene, CDR1 is MNHNY and CDR2 is SVGAGI (reference sequence). V lost 7 bases and J 7 bases, leaving 21 bases between the germline ends. The CDR3 has 15 residues. CDR3 DNA sequence: TGTGCCAGCACCGACTCCGGGGCGAGCGCGAATACGCAGTATTTT. Translation: CASTDSGASANTQYF.

The chain couples TRBV20-1 to TRBJ2-7; the D is unclear. The CDR3 length is 15 residues. Germline CDR1 DFQATT, CDR2 SNEGSKA (reference sequence). The V end was cut by 1 base, the J end by 0 bases, with 13 bases between. This CDR3 is CSARATGPSSYEQYF. Here the CDR3 DNA reads TGCAGTGCTAGAGCGACCGGACCTAGCTCCTACGAGCAGTACTTC.

The sample holds many counts of this clonotype. V gene TRBV6-1 combines with J gene TRBJ2-1, with 9 bases lining up with TRBD2. The germline CDR1 and CDR2 sequences are MNHNS and SASEGT. This CDR3 has 14 residues. V trimming: 4 bases; J trimming: 2 bases; junction bases outside the gene matches: 0. CDR3: CASSGGGAYNEQFF. In nucleotides, the CDR3 is TGTGCCAGCAGTGGCGGGGGGGCCTACAATGAGCAGTTCTTC.

As concerns this clonotype: A junction end diverges from the germline sequence, so it may reflect a read error. This rearrangement joins TRBV12-3 or TRBV12-4 to TRBJ2-1; D unresolved. CDR3 size: 12 residues. The CDR3, as DNA: TGTACCAGCAGTTCCCTCGGGAATGAGCAGTTCTTC. It specifies CTSSSLGNEQFF.